These 27 T cell receptor beta chains came from one sample sequenced in a study of cytotoxic CD8 clonotypes in ibrutinib-treated CLL (dated by TCRdb to about 2021). Per the publication, the time point label means: around 25 months on ibrutinib. Library creation used the immunoSEQ multiplex PCR assay. This is the immuneACCESS table as TCRdb keeps it, with only in-frame sequences that have V and J called. A part of the clones is gone; compared with another copy, unresolved V genes explain less than half, and the rest is unexplained. In this sample the table shows 150,000 to 250,000 clones, approximately 68% of which occur a single time. Together, the top ten hold about an eighth of the sample. The input for sequencing was PBMCs, taken after 24 months of ibrutinib treatment. These receptors were obtained from a human donor with chronic lymphocytic leukemia.

The CDR3 loop reads CASSQDRGFSYEQYF. CDR3 nucleotides: TGTGCCAGCAGCCAAGATCGGGGCTTCTCCTACGAGCAGTACTTC. V is TRBV14 and J is TRBJ2-7; TRBD1 or TRBD2 may be the D gene (5 bases each). CDR3 length: 15 residues. V was shortened by 0 bases and J by 0 bases, with 9 bases between the two germline ends. Germline values: CDR1 SGHDN, CDR2 FVKESK. The variable domain in full, completed from reference TRBV14 and TRBJ2-7, reads EAGVTQFPSHSVIEKGQTVTLRCDPISGHDNLYWYRRVMGKEIKFLLHFVKESKQDESGMPNNRFLAERTGGTYSTLKVQPAELEDSGVYFCASSQDRGFSYEQYFGPGTRLTVT.

This rearrangement joins TRBV7-6 to TRBJ2-1; D is uncertain. V was pared by 5 bases and J by 7 bases, with 9 bases between. From germline, CDR1 is SGHVS and CDR2 FNYEAQ. The CDR3 runs to 12 residues. CDR3 bases: TGTGCCAGCAGCACCGGTCGAAATGAGCAGTTCTTC. This sequence encodes CASSTGRNEQFF. Together with reference TRBV7-6 and TRBJ2-1, the CDR3 gives the full variable domain: GAGVSQSPRYKVTKRGQDVALRCDPISGHVSLYWYRQALGQGPEFLTYFNYEAQQDKSGLPNDRFSAERPEGSISTLTIQRTEQRDSAMYRCASSTGRNEQFFGPGTRLTVL.

The sample holds one count of this clone. This chain links TRBV30 with TRBJ2-1, with D maybe TRBD2 (6 bases). Trimming shortened V by 4 bases and J by 3 bases, and 16 bases separated the two germline ends. The CDR3 spans 15 residues. Germline CDR1 and CDR2: GTSNPN and SVGIG (reference sequence). The CDR3 loop is CAWNVAVRVYNEQFF. The CDR3 DNA reads TGTGCCTGGAACGTAGCGGTGAGGGTCTACAATGAGCAGTTCTTC.

The rearrangement joins TRBV28 to TRBJ2-1, with 10 bases aligning to TRBD1. The CDR3 spans 16 residues. J was trimmed by 5 bases and V by 2 bases; bases with no gene match: 6. Germline V gives CDR1 MDHEN, CDR2 SYDVKM. This CDR3 is CASSLRDRGWNNEQFF. CDR3 DNA sequence: TGTGCCAGCAGTTTACGGGACAGGGGTTGGAACAATGAGCAGTTCTTC.

The rearrangement links TRBV27 to TRBJ2-7; D is ambiguous. The V end lost 0 bases, the J end lost 0 bases, and 6 bases lay between the germline ends. The CDR3 sequence is 14 residues long. The germline CDR1 and CDR2 sequences are MNHEY and SMNVEV (reference sequence). CDR3 loop: CASSLSGSSYEQYF. Written as DNA, the CDR3 is TGTGCCAGCAGTTTATCAGGAAGCTCCTACGAGCAGTACTTC.

The J gene is TRBJ1-2, the V gene TRBV30, with TRBD1 identical over 9 bases. Per germline, CDR1 GTSNPN and CDR2 SVGIG (reference sequence). The CDR3 is 13 amino acids. V was clipped by 7 bases and J by 4 bases; unmatched bases: 7. CDR3 DNA sequence: TGTGCCTACTGGACAGGGGACTTCTATGGCTACACCTTC. This encodes CAYWTGDFYGYTF.

This clone was observed a handful of times. The rearrangement joins TRBV10-3 to TRBJ1-2, with D hard to call. The length of the CDR3 is 13 residues. V lost 2 bases to trimming and J lost 2 bases, with 6 bases between them. Per the germline V gene, CDR1 is ENHRY and CDR2 is SYGVKD. The CDR3 sequence is CAISEGQNYGYTF. The CDR3 DNA follows: TGTGCCATCAGTGAGGGTCAGAACTATGGCTACACCTTC.

This chain links TRBV6-5 with TRBJ2-2, with TRBD1 as a possible D gene (6 bases). This CDR3 contains 15 residues. Trimming took 5 bases from V and 2 from J, leaving 12 bases between them. Germline V gives CDR1 MNHEY, CDR2 SVGAGI. The CDR3 DNA is TGTGCCAGCAGTCCCCGGGACATTAACACCGGGGAGCTGTTTTTT. Protein: CASSPRDINTGELFF.

The CDR3 sequence is CASRGLAGGAYEQYF. The DNA for the CDR3 is TGTGCCAGCAGAGGACTAGCGGGAGGAGCCTACGAGCAGTACTTC. The rearrangement links TRBV28 to TRBJ2-7; 14 bases line up with TRBD2. The V gene end was trimmed by 6 bases and the J gene end by 2 bases; junction bases not matched to a gene: 3. Germline V lookup: CDR1 MDHEN, CDR2 SYDVKM. This CDR3 is built from 15 residues.

V and J are TRBV9 and TRBJ2-3, with unresolved D. V was cut by 3 bases and J by 2 bases, with 7 bases left in between. This CDR3 region has 13 residues. Germline values: CDR1 SGDLS, CDR2 YYNGEE. In DNA form, the CDR3 reads TGTGCCAGCAGCGACCGATCCACAGATACGCAGTATTTT. Protein: CASSDRSTDTQYF.

The V gene is TRBV10-3, the J gene TRBJ2-7; D is perhaps TRBD1 or TRBD2 (5 bases each). V shed 6 bases and J shed 2 bases, with 11 bases lying between them. The CDR3 covers 13 residues. Germline V gene sequence: CDR1 ENHRY, CDR2 SYGVKD. CDR3 sequence reads: CAISTGTAYEQYF. Written as DNA, the CDR3 is TGTGCCATCAGCACCGGGACCGCCTACGAGCAGTACTTC.

The V and J genes are TRBV7-9 and TRBJ2-3; D is ambiguous. The ends were cut back, 5 bases at V and 6 bases at J, with 9 bases in the middle. Per germline, CDR1 SEHNR and CDR2 FQNEAQ (reference sequence). This CDR3 has 12 residues. The DNA for the CDR3 is TGTGCCAGCAGCCCATTATTGGATACGCAGTATTTT. This gives the protein CASSPLLDTQYF.

The chain couples TRBV7-2 to TRBJ1-2; D is undetermined. This CDR3 has 12 amino acids. Trimming removed 5 bases at V and 10 bases at J, with 14 bases between. The germline CDR1 and CDR2 sequences are SGHTA and FQGNSA. The CDR3 coding sequence is TGTGCCAGCAGCCCACGGACTGACGCCTACACCTTC. Translating it yields CASSPRTDAYTF.

The chain uses TRBV7-2 and TRBJ2-7; tentatively, D is TRBD2 (7 bases). Germline CDR1 SGHTA, CDR2 FQGNSA. Trimming took 3 bases from V and 3 from J, leaving 12 bases between them. This CDR3 has 14 residues. Here the CDR3 reads CASSLEGGYYEQYF. The CDR3 nucleotides are TGTGCCAGCAGCTTGGAGGGGGGGTACTACGAGCAGTACTTC.

The CDR3 region has the DNA TGTGCCAGCAGCCGACTAGCCGCCACCGGGGAGCTGTTTTTT. Translated, it gives CASSRLAATGELFF. The rearrangement links TRBV6-4 to TRBJ2-2; 7 nucleotides line up with TRBD2. The V gene end was trimmed by 6 bases and the J gene end by 4 bases; junction bases not matched to a gene: 5. Germline CDR1 MRHNA, CDR2 SNTAGT. CDR3 length equals 14 residues.

In its sample, this clone was seen a few times. V and J are TRBV7-9 and TRBJ2-7; TRBD2 agrees at 7 bases. In germline, CDR1 is SEHNR, CDR2 FQNEAQ (reference sequence). With V trimmed by 5 bases and J by 6 bases, 16 bases remained unmatched. The CDR3 is 16 amino acids. The CDR3 region is CASSEKLAPVRVEQYF. The CDR3, as DNA: TGTGCCAGCAGCGAAAAACTAGCGCCGGTGAGGGTCGAGCAGTACTTC.

V is TRBV19 and J is TRBJ1-2, with D perhaps TRBD1 (5 bases). The V gene lost 3 bases and the J gene lost 0 bases, with 14 bases spanning the gap. Germline assignment: CDR1 LNHDA and CDR2 SQIVND (reference sequence). There are 16 residues in the CDR3. The CDR3 nucleotides read TGTGCCAGTAGTATGTCCCCTGGGGCACCTAACTATGGCTACACCTTC. This gives the protein CASSMSPGAPNYGYTF.

The chain has TRBV5-1 and TRBJ2-7, with 10 bases fitting TRBD1. The CDR3 consists of 15 residues. Trimming cost V 1 base and J 5 bases; bases outside gene matches: 6. Germline-derived CDR1 and CDR2 are SGHRS and YFSETQ. In DNA, the CDR3 is TGCGCCAGCAGCTTGCCGGGACAGGGGCGGCACGAGCAGTACTTC. Its translation is CASSLPGQGRHEQYF.

V and J are TRBV9 and TRBJ2-1; 9 nucleotides align to TRBD2. Trimming at V came to 4 bases and at J to 0 bases, leaving 2 bases not matched to a gene. Looked up from germline, CDR1 is SGDLS and CDR2 is YYNGEE. The CDR3 spans 15 residues. For the CDR3, the DNA is TGTGCCAGCAGCTTTAGCGGGAGCTCCTACAATGAGCAGTTCTTC. Translation gives CASSFSGSSYNEQFF.

This clone was found once. The rearrangement links TRBV18 to TRBJ2-3; possibly TRBD1 for D (5 bases). V lost 5 bases, J lost 2 bases, and 11 bases lay in between. Germline V CDR1 and CDR2: KGHSH, LQKENI. This CDR3 has 14 amino acids. This chain's CDR3 is CASSTTDHTDTQYF. The CDR3 DNA reads as TGTGCCAGCTCAACGACAGATCACACAGATACGCAGTATTTT.

This clone has only one observation. The rearrangement joins TRBV7-3 to TRBJ2-5, with D perhaps TRBD2 (5 bases). The germline CDR1 and CDR2 sequences are SGHTA and FQGTGA. The CDR3 runs 13 residues. V lost 5 bases and J lost 3, with 10 bases in between. CDR3 nucleotide sequence: TGTGCCAGCAGCCGGACGAGGGAAGAGACCCAGTACTTC. Amino acid sequence: CASSRTREETQYF. Full variable domain (outside the CDR3, taken from reference TRBV7-3 and TRBJ2-5): GAGVSQTPSNKVTEKGKYVELRCDPISGHTALYWYRQSLGQGPEFLIYFQGTGAADDSGLPNDRFFAVRPEGSVSTLKIQRTERGDSAVYLCASSRTREETQYFGPGTRLLVL.

V and J are TRBV27 and TRBJ2-1; the match to TRBD2 covers 11 bases. Germline V gene lookup returns CDR1 MNHEY and CDR2 SMNVEV (reference sequence). The CDR3 contains 16 residues. V lost 6 bases and J lost 1; bases outside the gene matches: 5. In DNA form, the CDR3 reads TGTGCCAGCAGCGCCGGACTAGCGGGTTCCTACAATGAGCAGTTCTTC. Protein product: CASSAGLAGSYNEQFF.

The J gene is TRBJ2-5, the V gene TRBV4-3; possible D gene TRBD1, 6 bases. The V end lost 3 bases, the J end lost 5 bases, and 13 bases lay between the germline ends. The CDR3 runs 14 residues. The V gene's germline CDR1 is LGHNA and CDR2 YSLEER. In DNA, the CDR3 is TGCGCCAGCAGCCAGACGGGACACCGGGAGACCCAGTACTTC. It encodes CASSQTGHRETQYF.

V usage is TRBV28 and J usage is TRBJ2-7; D tentatively fits TRBD1 or TRBD2 (5 bases each). The CDR3 runs 17 residues. Germline CDR1 and CDR2: MDHEN and SYDVKM. The V gene lost 7 bases and the J gene lost 4 bases, with 26 bases spanning the gap. The CDR3 region is CASINGAGKRRGYEQYF. As DNA, the CDR3 is TGTGCCAGCATCAATGGGGCAGGGAAGAGACGGGGTTACGAGCAGTACTTC. Full variable domain (remainder filled in from reference TRBV28 and TRBJ2-7): DVKVTQSSRYLVKRTGEKVFLECVQDMDHENMFWYRQDPGLGLRLIYFSYDVKMKEKGDIPEGYSVSREKKERFSLILESASTNQTSMYLCASINGAGKRRGYEQYFGPGTRLTVT.

The chain joins TRBV25-1 to TRBJ2-6; TRBD1 agrees at 9 bases. V shed 5 bases, J shed 1 base, and the junction held 9 bases outside the gene matches. The CDR3 is 18 residues long. Looked up from germline, CDR1 is MGHDK and CDR2 is SYGVNS. CDR3 nucleotide sequence: TGTGCCAGCAGTAAGTGGGGACAGGGATCATCTGGGGCCAACGTCCTGACTTTC. Protein: CASSKWGQGSSGANVLTF.

This clone appeared once. The V call is TRBV9, the J call TRBJ1-3; TRBD1 matches at 8 bases. V lost 4 bases, J lost 2 bases, and 5 bases stayed unmatched. The length of the CDR3 is 15 residues. Germline CDR1 and CDR2: SGDLS and YYNGEE. CDR3: CASSPRTGTGNTIYF. In nucleotides, the CDR3 is TGTGCCAGCAGCCCCCGGACAGGGACTGGAAACACCATATATTTT.

V and J are TRBV4-2 and TRBJ1-5, with D uncertain. The CDR3 length is 14 residues. The germline CDR1 and CDR2 sequences are LGHNA and YNFKEQ. Trimming stripped 0 bases from V and 0 bases from J, with 3 bases between. This chain's CDR3 is CASSQDISNQPQHF. The DNA for the CDR3 is TGTGCCAGCAGCCAAGATATTAGCAATCAGCCCCAGCATTTT.